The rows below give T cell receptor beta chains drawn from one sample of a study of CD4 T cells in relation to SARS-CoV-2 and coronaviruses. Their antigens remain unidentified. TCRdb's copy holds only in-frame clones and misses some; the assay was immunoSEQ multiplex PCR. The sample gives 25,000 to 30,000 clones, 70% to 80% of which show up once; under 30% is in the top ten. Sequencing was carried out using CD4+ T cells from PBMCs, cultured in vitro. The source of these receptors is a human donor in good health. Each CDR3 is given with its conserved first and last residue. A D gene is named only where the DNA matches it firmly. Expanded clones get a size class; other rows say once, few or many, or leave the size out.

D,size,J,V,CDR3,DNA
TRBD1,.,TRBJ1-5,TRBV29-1,CSVGQGDQPQHF,TGCAGCGTTGGACAGGGCGACCAGCCCCAGCATTTT
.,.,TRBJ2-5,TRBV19,CASSSGGVNGETQYF,TGTGCCAGTAGTTCCGGGGGCGTCAACGGGGAGACCCAGTACTTC
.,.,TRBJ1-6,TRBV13,CASSLSSNNSPLHF,TGTGCCAGCAGCTTATCATCGAACAATTCACCCCTCCACTTT
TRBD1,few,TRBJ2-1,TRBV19,CASRFAGTGGPNEQFF,TGTGCCAGTAGGTTCGCCGGGACAGGGGGCCCCAATGAGCAGTTCTTC
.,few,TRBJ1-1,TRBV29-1,CSVRQPTEAFF,TGCAGCGTTAGACAGCCCACTGAAGCTTTCTTT
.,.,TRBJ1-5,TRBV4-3,CASSQPRKKGNQPQHF,TGCGCCAGCAGCCAACCCAGGAAGAAGGGTAATCAGCCCCAGCATTTT
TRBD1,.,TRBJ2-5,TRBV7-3,CASSPAGTGGLETQYF,TGTGCCAGCAGTCCCGCCGGGACAGGGGGCTTGGAGACCCAGTACTTC
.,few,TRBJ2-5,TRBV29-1,CSVALGGNGETQYF,TGCAGCGTTGCCCTTGGGGGGAACGGGGAGACCCAGTACTTC
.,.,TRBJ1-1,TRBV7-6,CASSPSVGGQNTEAFF,TGTGCCAGCAGCCCTAGCGTTGGCGGCCAGAACACTGAAGCTTTCTTT
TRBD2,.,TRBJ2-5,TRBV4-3,CASSLGTSGRETQYF,TGCGCCAGCAGCCTCGGGACTAGCGGGAGGGAGACCCAGTACTTC
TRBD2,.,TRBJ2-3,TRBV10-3,CAISGRASGRSDTQYF,TGTGCCATCAGTGGGCGGGCTAGCGGGAGGTCCGATACGCAGTATTTT
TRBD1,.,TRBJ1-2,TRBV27,CASSTGQDADGYTF,TGTGCCAGCAGTACGGGACAGGATGCGGATGGCTACACCTTC
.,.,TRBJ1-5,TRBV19,CASSIRAVNQPQHF,TGTGCCAGTAGTATAAGGGCAGTTAATCAGCCCCAGCATTTT
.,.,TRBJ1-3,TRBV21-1,CASSKGGRQAPLTIYF,TGTGCCAGCAGCAAAGGGGGAAGGCAGGCCCCCCTTACCATATATTTT
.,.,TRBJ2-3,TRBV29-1,CSVLTVGETDTQYF,TGCAGCGTTCTCACTGTGGGCGAAACAGATACGCAGTATTTT
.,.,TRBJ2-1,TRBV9,CASSVVLVGEQFF,TGTGCCAGCAGCGTAGTTCTCGTGGGTGAGCAGTTCTTC
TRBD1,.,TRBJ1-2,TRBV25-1,CASSEFGDSNYGYTF,TGTGCCAGCAGTGAATTCGGGGACAGTAACTATGGCTACACCTTC
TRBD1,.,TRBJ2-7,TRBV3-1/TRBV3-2,CASSRGVGDRAYEQYF,TGTGCCAGCAGCCGGGGTGTTGGGGACAGGGCCTACGAGCAGTACTTC
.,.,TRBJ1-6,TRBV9,CASSASGGHNSPLHF,TGTGCCAGCAGCGCATCGGGGGGTCATAATTCACCCCTCCACTTT
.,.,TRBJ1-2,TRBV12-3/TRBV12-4,CASSPLGFGGYTF,TGTGCCAGCAGTCCACTCGGATTTGGGGGCTACACCTTC
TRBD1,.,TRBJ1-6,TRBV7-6,CASSPGTGGLSSPLHF,TGTGCCAGCAGCCCCGGGACAGGGGGTCTTTCTTCACCCCTCCACTTT
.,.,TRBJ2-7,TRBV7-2,CASSLEVYEQYF,TGTGCCAGCAGCTTAGAGGTATACGAGCAGTACTTC
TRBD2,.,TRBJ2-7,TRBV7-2,CASTPRASGFGEQYF,TGTGCCAGCACCCCTAGGGCTAGCGGGTTTGGGGAGCAGTACTTC
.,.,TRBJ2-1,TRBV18,CASSPMKGEVNEQFF,TGTGCCAGCTCACCTATGAAGGGTGAGGTCAATGAGCAGTTCTTC
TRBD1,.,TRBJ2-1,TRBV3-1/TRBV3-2,CASSQSVRRTGGIEQFF,TGTGCCAGCAGCCAATCCGTCCGGCGGACAGGGGGGATTGAGCAGTTCTTC
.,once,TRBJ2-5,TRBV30,CAWSQGSAQETQYF,TGTGCCTGGAGTCAGGGATCGGCCCAAGAGACCCAGTACTTC
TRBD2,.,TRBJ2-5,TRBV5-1,CASSSEPGLAGVGETQYF,TGCGCCAGCAGCTCAGAACCGGGACTAGCGGGAGTGGGGGAGACCCAGTACTTC
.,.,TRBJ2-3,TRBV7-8,CASSKRIALSSTDTQYF,TGTGCCAGCAGCAAGCGTATAGCGTTGTCTAGCACAGATACGCAGTATTTT
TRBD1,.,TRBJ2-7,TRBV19,CANSSRQGAIEQYF,TGTGCCAATAGTTCGCGTCAGGGGGCAATCGAGCAGTACTTC
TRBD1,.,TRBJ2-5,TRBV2,CASTGTAQETQYF,TGTGCCAGCACCGGGACAGCACAAGAGACCCAGTACTTC
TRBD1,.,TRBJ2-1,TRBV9,CASSVDGTGTNEQFF,TGTGCCAGCAGCGTAGACGGGACAGGGACCAATGAGCAGTTCTTC
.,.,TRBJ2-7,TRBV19,CASKPHGGVDEQYF,TGTGCCAGTAAACCGCACGGGGGTGTCGACGAGCAGTACTTC
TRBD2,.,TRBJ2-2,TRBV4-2,CASSRGLAGVHGELFF,TGTGCCAGCAGCCGTGGACTAGCGGGAGTCCACGGGGAGCTGTTTTTT
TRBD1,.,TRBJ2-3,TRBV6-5,CASSYSTGSGTDTQYF,TGTGCCAGCAGTTACTCGACAGGGTCAGGAACAGATACGCAGTATTTT
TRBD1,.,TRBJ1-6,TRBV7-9,CASNWDSENSPLHF,TGTGCCAGCAACTGGGACAGCGAGAATTCACCCCTCCACTTT
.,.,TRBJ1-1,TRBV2,CASSPERGQEAFF,TGTGCCAGCAGCCCCGAAAGGGGACAAGAAGCTTTCTTT
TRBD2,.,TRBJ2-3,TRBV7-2,CASSPLSGRATDTQYF,TGTGCCAGCAGCCCGCTGAGCGGGAGGGCCACAGATACGCAGTATTTT
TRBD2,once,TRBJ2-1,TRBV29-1,CSVGVGGTSGYNEQFF,TGCAGCGTTGGGGTAGGGGGGACTAGCGGTTACAATGAGCAGTTCTTC
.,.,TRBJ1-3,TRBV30,CAWSARMGNTIYF,TGTGCCTGGAGTGCCAGGATGGGAAACACCATATATTTT
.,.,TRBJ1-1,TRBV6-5,CASRRGQTNTEAFF,TGTGCCAGCAGGAGGGGACAAACGAACACTGAAGCTTTCTTT
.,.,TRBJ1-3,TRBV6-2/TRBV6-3,CASSYSKSGPAGSGNTIYF,TGTGCCAGCAGTTACTCGAAATCGGGCCCCGCCGGCTCTGGAAACACCATATATTTT
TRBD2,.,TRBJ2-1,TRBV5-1,CASSVSSGLSSYNEQFF,TGCGCCAGCAGCGTAAGTAGCGGGCTGAGCTCCTACAATGAGCAGTTCTTC
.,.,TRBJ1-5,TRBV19,CASTPGRTGNQPQHF,TGTGCCAGTACCCCGGGAAGGACGGGAAATCAGCCCCAGCATTTT
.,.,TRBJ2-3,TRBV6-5,CASKASTDTQYF,TGTGCCAGCAAGGCTAGCACAGATACGCAGTATTTT
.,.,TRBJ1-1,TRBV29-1,CSSRENEAFF,TGCAGCTCCAGGGAGAATGAAGCTTTCTTT
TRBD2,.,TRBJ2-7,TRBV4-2,CASSQDGGGTSGRVYF,TGTGCCAGCAGCCAAGATGGCGGGGGGACTAGCGGGAGGGTGTACTTC
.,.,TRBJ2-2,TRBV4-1,CASSQGTVYTGELFF,TGCGCCAGCAGCCAAGGGACAGTTTACACCGGGGAGCTGTTTTTT
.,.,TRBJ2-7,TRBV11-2,CASTGAAARSEQYF,TGTGCCAGCACCGGGGCCGCGGCGCGAAGCGAGCAGTACTTC
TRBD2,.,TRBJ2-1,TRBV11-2,CASSLDQGLAGHEQFF,TGTGCCAGCAGCTTAGACCAGGGACTAGCGGGACATGAGCAGTTCTTC
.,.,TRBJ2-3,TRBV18,CASSPYSTDTQYF,TGTGCCAGCTCACCCTATAGCACAGATACGCAGTATTTT